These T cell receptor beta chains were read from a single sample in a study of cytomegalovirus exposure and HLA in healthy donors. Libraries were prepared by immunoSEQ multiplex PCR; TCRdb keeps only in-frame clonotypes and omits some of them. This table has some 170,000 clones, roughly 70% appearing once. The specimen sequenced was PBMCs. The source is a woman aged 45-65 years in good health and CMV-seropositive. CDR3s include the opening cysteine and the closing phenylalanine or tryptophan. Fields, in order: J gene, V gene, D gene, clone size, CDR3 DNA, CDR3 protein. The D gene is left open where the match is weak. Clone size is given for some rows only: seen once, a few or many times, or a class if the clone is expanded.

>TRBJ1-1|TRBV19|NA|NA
TGTGCCAGTAGCTGGGAGTATTCGAACACTGAAGCTTTCTTT
CASSWEYSNTEAFF
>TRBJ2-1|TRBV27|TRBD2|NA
TGTGCCAGCAGTTTCCGCGGGGGTCTCTCCTACAATGAGCAGTTCTTC
CASSFRGGLSYNEQFF
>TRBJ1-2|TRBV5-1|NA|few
TGCGCCAGCAGCTTAGAGGACACCTATGGCTACACCTTC
CASSLEDTYGYTF
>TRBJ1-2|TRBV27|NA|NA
TGTGCCAGCAGGGGTCAGGGGATACAGGGCTACACCTTC
CASRGQGIQGYTF
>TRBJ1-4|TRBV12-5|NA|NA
TGTGCTAGTGGTTTGGACACGGGGGTAAAACTGTTTTTT
CASGLDTGVKLFF
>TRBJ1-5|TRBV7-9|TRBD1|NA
TGTGCCAGCAGCTCCGACAGGGGTGATCAGCCCCAGCATTTT
CASSSDRGDQPQHF
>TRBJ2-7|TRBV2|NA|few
TGTGCCAGCAGTGTCATACAGGGAGTCTCCTACGAGCAGTACTTC
CASSVIQGVSYEQYF
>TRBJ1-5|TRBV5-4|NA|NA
TGTGCCAGCAGCTTGGGCGGGAGCAATCAGCCCCAGCATTTT
CASSLGGSNQPQHF
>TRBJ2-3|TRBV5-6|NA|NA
TGTGCCAGCAGCACCCTGGACACCACAGATACGCAGTATTTT
CASSTLDTTDTQYF
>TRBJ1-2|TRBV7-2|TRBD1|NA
TGTGCCAGTAGTGAGGGGGCGACTAACTATGGCTACACCTTC
CASSEGATNYGYTF
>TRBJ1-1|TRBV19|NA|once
TGTGCCAGTAGTATAGATCTAAGCGGTGAAGCTTTCTTT
CASSIDLSGEAFF
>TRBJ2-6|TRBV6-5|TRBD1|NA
TGTGCCAGCAGTTACACCCGGACAGGTGGGGCCAACGTCCTGACTTTC
CASSYTRTGGANVLTF
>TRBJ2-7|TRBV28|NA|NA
TGTGCCAGCAGTTTCGACAGCTTTTACGAGCAGTACTTC
CASSFDSFYEQYF
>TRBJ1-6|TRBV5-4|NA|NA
TGTGCCAGCAGCCTCCGCTTGGGGGGGGGATATAATTCACCCCTCCACTTT
CASSLRLGGGYNSPLHF
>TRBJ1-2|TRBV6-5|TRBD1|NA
TGTGCCAGCAGTTACTCGGGACAGGGGGGAGGCTACACCTTC
CASSYSGQGGGYTF
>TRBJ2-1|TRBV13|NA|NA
TGTGCCAGCAGCCAAGAGGAGGGCCAGCGGGAGTTCTTC
CASSQEEGQREFF
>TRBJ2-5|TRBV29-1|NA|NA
TGCAGCGTTGAGGAGGGCAGTCCCCAAGAGACCCAGTACTTC
CSVEEGSPQETQYF
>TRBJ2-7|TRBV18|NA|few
TGTGCCAGCTCACCTACTAGCCCCGAGCAGTACTTC
CASSPTSPEQYF
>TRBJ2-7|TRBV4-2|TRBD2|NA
TGTGCCAGCAGCCGGGGACTACAATACGAGCAGTACTTC
CASSRGLQYEQYF
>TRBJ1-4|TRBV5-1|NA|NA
TGCGCCAGCAGCTGGGGAGGGTTTGGGGAAAAACTGTTTTTT
CASSWGGFGEKLFF
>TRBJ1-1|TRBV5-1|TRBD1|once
TGCGCCAGCAGCTTGGGACAGGGTTACACTGAAGCTTTCTTT
CASSLGQGYTEAFF
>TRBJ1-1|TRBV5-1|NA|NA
TGCGCCAGCAGCCCCCCTCTCGACTCGGGATCTGAAGCTTTCTTT
CASSPPLDSGSEAFF
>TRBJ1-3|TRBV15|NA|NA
TGTGCCACCAGCAGACCTCTATCCTCTGGAAACACCATATATTTT
CATSRPLSSGNTIYF
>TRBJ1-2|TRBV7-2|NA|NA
TGTGCCAGCAGCTTCTCCAGGGAGGCTGGCTACACCTTC
CASSFSREAGYTF
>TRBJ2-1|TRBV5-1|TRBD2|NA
TGCGCCAGCAGCTTGGAAGCGGGGGGGTACAATGAGCAGTTCTTC
CASSLEAGGYNEQFF
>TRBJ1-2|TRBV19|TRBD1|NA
TGTGCCAGTAGTTCTCAAGACAGGGTAGACGGCTACACCTTC
CASSSQDRVDGYTF